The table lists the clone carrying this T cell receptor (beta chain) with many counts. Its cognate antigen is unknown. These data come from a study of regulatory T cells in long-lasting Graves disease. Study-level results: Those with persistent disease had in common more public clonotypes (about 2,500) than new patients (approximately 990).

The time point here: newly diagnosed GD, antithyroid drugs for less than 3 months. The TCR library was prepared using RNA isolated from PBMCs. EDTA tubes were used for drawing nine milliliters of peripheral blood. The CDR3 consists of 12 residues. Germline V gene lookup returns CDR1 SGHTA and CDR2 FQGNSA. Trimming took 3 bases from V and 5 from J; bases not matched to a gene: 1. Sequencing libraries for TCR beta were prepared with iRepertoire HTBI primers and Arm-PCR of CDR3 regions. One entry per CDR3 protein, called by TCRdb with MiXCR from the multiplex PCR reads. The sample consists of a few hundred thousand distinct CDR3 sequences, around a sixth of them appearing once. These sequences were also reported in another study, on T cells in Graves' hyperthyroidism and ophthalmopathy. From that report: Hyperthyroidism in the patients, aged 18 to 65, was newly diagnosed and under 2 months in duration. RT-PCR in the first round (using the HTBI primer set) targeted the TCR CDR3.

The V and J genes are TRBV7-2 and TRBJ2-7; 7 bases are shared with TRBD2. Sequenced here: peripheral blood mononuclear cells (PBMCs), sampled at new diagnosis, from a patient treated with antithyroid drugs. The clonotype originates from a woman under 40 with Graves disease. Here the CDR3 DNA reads TGTGCCAGCAGCTTGGCGGGGGACGAGCAGTACTTC. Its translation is CASSLAGDEQYF.